The next 19 T cell receptor beta chains were all read from a single sample in a study of T-cell reconstitution after alpha-beta-depleted transplantation in children. Using unique molecular identifiers, the investigators prepared the TCRbeta library. TCRdb called the PCR reads again in MiXCR, with one record for every CDR3 protein. This sample has some 390,000 distinct CDR3 sequences, with about a fifth found just once. The sample here was PBMCs from the stem cell graft donor, taken from the stem cell graft. The receptors come from a human donor who donated a stem cell graft to a child with acute myeloid leukemia.

This chain uses TRBV4-1 with TRBJ2-7; maybe TRBD1 (5 bases). V gave up 1 base and J gave up 0 bases, with 10 bases separating them. CDR1 and CDR2 from the germline V gene are MGHRA and YSYEKL. The CDR3 runs 15 residues. The CDR3 DNA is TGCGCCAGCAGCCAAGGGCAGACAGACTCCTACGAGCAGTACTTC. Translation gives CASSQGQTDSYEQYF.

The chain employs TRBV5-1 and TRBJ2-2; D gene unclear. V lost 3 bases to trimming and J lost 2 bases, with 14 bases between them. Germline values: CDR1 SGHRS, CDR2 YFSETQ. The CDR3 loop spans 16 amino acids. The CDR3 loop reads CASSSAGTINTGELFF. In DNA, the CDR3 is TGCGCCAGCAGCTCCGCAGGCACCATAAACACCGGGGAGCTGTTTTTT.

J is TRBJ1-1 and V is TRBV5-1; 10 bases line up with TRBD1. Germline CDR1 SGHRS, CDR2 YFSETQ. The CDR3 sequence is 16 residues long. Trimming took 4 bases from V and 6 from J; bases not matched to a gene: 12. The CDR3: CASSQLGDRGIAEAFF. The CDR3 bases are TGCGCCAGCAGCCAATTGGGGGACAGGGGAATTGCTGAAGCTTTCTTT.

This clonotype was picked up a small number of times. The chain couples TRBV6-2 or TRBV6-3 to TRBJ1-2, with D perhaps matching TRBD1 (6 bases). This CDR3 is 14 amino acids long. Germline V gene sequence: CDR1 MNHEY, CDR2 SVGEGT. The V end was cut by 2 bases, the J end by 5 bases, with 12 bases between. The CDR3 sequence is CASSYPGAKYGYTF. In DNA form, the CDR3 reads TGTGCCAGCAGTTACCCGGGGGCGAAGTATGGCTACACCTTC.

This clonotype was counted ten times or more. The chain carries TRBV29-1 and TRBJ2-7; 9 nucleotides match TRBD1. V trimming: 6 bases; J trimming: 1 base; junction bases outside the gene matches: 1. This CDR3 has 12 amino acids. Germline CDR1 reads SQVTM; CDR2 reads ANQGSEA. CDR3 nucleotides: TGCAGCGTGGGGACAGGGTCCTACGAGCAGTACTTC. Translating it yields CSVGTGSYEQYF.

The rearrangement uses TRBV20-1 and TRBJ2-1; TRBD2 matches at 8 bases. CDR1 is DFQATT, CDR2 SNEGSKA, per germline (reference sequence). CDR3 length: 17 residues. J lost 2 bases, V lost 3 bases, and 12 bases had no gene match. The CDR3 region is CSARRLLAAGAYNEQFF. CDR3 bases: TGCAGTGCTAGGAGGCTATTAGCAGCGGGAGCCTACAATGAGCAGTTCTTC.

This clonotype was seen more than once but under ten times. At one boundary the junction diverges from the germline segment, which might be a read error. J is TRBJ2-5 and V is TRBV29-1; D is unresolved. The CDR3 has 12 residues. Germline V lookup: CDR1 SQVTM, CDR2 ANQGSEA. The CDR3 loop is CSVQEAQETQYF. CDR3 nucleotides: TGCAGCGTTCAAGAGGCCCAGGAGACCCAGTACTTC. Combining the CDR3 with reference TRBV29-1 and TRBJ2-5 gives the whole variable domain SAVISQKPSRDICQRGTSLTIQCQVDSQVTMMFWYRQQPGQSLTLIATANQGSEATYESGFVIDKFPISRPNLTFSTLTVSNMSPEDSSIYLCSVQEAQETQYFGPGTRLLVL.

The chain is built from TRBV25-1 and TRBJ2-3, with a tentative D call TRBD2 (5 bases). The germline CDR1 and CDR2 sequences are MGHDK and SYGVNS. Trimming stripped 8 bases from V and 4 bases from J, with 7 bases between. The CDR3 extends over 11 amino acids. The CDR3: CASGSADTQYF. In nucleotides, the CDR3 is TGTGCCAGCGGGAGTGCAGATACGCAGTATTTT. The full variable domain, rest sourced from reference TRBV25-1 and TRBJ2-3, is EADIYQTPRYLVIGTGKKITLECSQTMGHDKMYWYQQDPGMELHLIHYSYGVNSTEKGDLSSESTVSRIRTEHFPLTLESARPSHTSQYLCASGSADTQYFGPGTRLTVL.

The chain has TRBV4-2 and TRBJ1-2; 8 nucleotides align to TRBD1. CDR3 length: 16 residues. Germline-derived CDR1 and CDR2 are LGHNA and YNFKEQ. The V and J ends lost 0 bases and 4 bases, in that order; junction bases with no gene match: 7. CDR3 region: CASSQDRVDRAYGYTF. The CDR3 DNA follows: TGTGCCAGCAGCCAAGATAGGGTGGACAGGGCCTATGGCTACACCTTC.

J is TRBJ2-7 and V is TRBV28; 14 bases agree with TRBD2. This CDR3 is built from 13 residues. Germline CDR1 and CDR2: MDHEN and SYDVKM. V lost 10 bases to trimming and J lost 5 bases; unmatched junction nucleotides: 4. The CDR3 here is CATLGLAGDEQYF. The CDR3 coding sequence is TGTGCCACCCTGGGACTAGCGGGAGACGAGCAGTACTTC.

This clonotype was counted at least ten times. This chain's CDR3 is CASRAADHTGELFF. CDR3 coding DNA: TGTGCCAGCAGGGCAGCGGATCACACCGGGGAGCTGTTTTTT. The V and J genes are TRBV2 and TRBJ2-2; D is perhaps TRBD2 (5 bases). The length of the CDR3 is 14 residues. V lost 6 bases and J lost 3, with 11 bases in between. Germline V CDR1 and CDR2: SNHLY, FYNNEI.

In this sample, this clonotype turned up a few times. The V gene is TRBV20-1, the J gene TRBJ2-7; D gene uncertain. The V end was cut by 0 bases, the J end by 4 bases, with 16 bases between. Germline CDR1 is DFQATT and CDR2 is SNEGSKA (reference sequence). This CDR3 comprises 15 residues. The CDR3 region is CSARELARSVYEQYF. As DNA, the CDR3 is TGCAGTGCTAGAGAGTTGGCTAGGAGTGTTTACGAGCAGTACTTC.

This clonotype came up once. The chain combines TRBV4-3 with TRBJ1-1, with D unclear. V dropped 0 bases and J dropped 2 bases, with 10 bases sitting between them. Germline V CDR1 and CDR2: LGHNA, YSLEER. This CDR3 has 15 residues. The CDR3 protein is CASSQDRLLNTEAFF. CDR3 coding DNA: TGCGCCAGCAGCCAAGATCGGCTTCTTAACACTGAAGCTTTCTTT.

V is TRBV27 and J is TRBJ1-1, with D possibly matching TRBD1 (5 bases). This CDR3 has 19 residues. The V and J ends lost 4 bases and 0 bases respectively, with 24 bases between them. Germline CDR1 and CDR2: MNHEY and SMNVEV (reference sequence). The CDR3 here is CASSSYNTRQKGMNTEAFF. The CDR3, as DNA: TGTGCCAGCAGTTCCTATAATACACGACAGAAGGGGATGAACACTGAAGCTTTCTTT.

The chain uses TRBV5-6 and TRBJ2-7, with 7 bases aligning to TRBD2. The CDR3 length is 14 residues. V gave up 2 bases and J gave up 3 bases; unmatched junction bases: 5. Germline values: CDR1 SGHDT, CDR2 YYEEEE. The CDR3: CASSLTPGGYEQYF. The CDR3 DNA is TGTGCCAGCAGCTTAACCCCGGGAGGCTACGAGCAGTACTTC.

The chain is built from TRBV24-1 and TRBJ1-2; 7 positions agree with TRBD1. The CDR3 is 16 residues long. Germline V gene lookup returns CDR1 KGHDR and CDR2 SFDVKD. V trimming: 3 bases; J trimming: 4 bases; junction bases outside the gene matches: 10. The chain's CDR3 is CATSDPATGPSYGYTF. The CDR3 DNA reads TGTGCCACCAGTGATCCCGCGACAGGGCCAAGCTATGGCTACACCTTC.

The chain links TRBV12-3 or TRBV12-4 to TRBJ2-3, with a possible D match to TRBD1 (5 bases). This CDR3 has 14 amino acids. V was pared by 6 bases and J by 3 bases, with 13 bases between. CDR3: CASRETEETDTQYF. CDR3 nucleotide sequence: TGTGCCAGCAGGGAGACAGAAGAGACAGATACGCAGTATTTT.

The table lists this clonotype with a few counts. CDR3 DNA sequence: TGCGCCAGCAGCCCGCTAGGCGGGACGAACACTGAAGCTTTCTTT. It translates to CASSPLGGTNTEAFF. V gene TRBV4-1 combines with J gene TRBJ1-1, with a weak D call TRBD1 (5 bases). Trimming removed 4 bases from V and 1 base from J, with 13 bases in between. From germline, CDR1 is MGHRA and CDR2 YSYEKL. CDR3 length: 15 amino acids.

CDR3 in DNA: TGCGCCAGCAGCTGGGGTTCTGGCGGGTCCTACAATGAGCAGTTCTTC. It translates to CASSWGSGGSYNEQFF. This chain connects TRBV5-1 to TRBJ2-1; maybe TRBD2 (5 bases). CDR3 length: 16 amino acids. Trimming shortened V by 3 bases and J by 1 base, and 14 bases separated the two germline ends. Germline CDR1 reads SGHRS; CDR2 reads YFSETQ. The full variable domain, completed using reference TRBV5-1 and TRBJ2-1, is KAGVTQTPRYLIKTRGQQVTLSCSPISGHRSVSWYQQTPGQGLQFLFEYFSETQRNKGNFPGRFSGRQFSNSRSEMNVSTLELGDSALYLCASSWGSGGSYNEQFFGPGTRLTVL.